The clone carrying this TCR beta chain has only a few counts. Its antigen is undetermined. At one end, the junction sequence differs from germline, possibly due to a read error. Through Arm-PCR of CDR3 regions and iRepertoire HTBI primers, TCR beta libraries were built. MiXCR was run by TCRdb on the multiplex PCR reads, yielding one entry per CDR3 protein. Found here are around 230,000 distinct CDR3 sequences, about 16% of them singletons; the top ten hold approximately 20%. The time point denotes: newly diagnosed GD, antithyroid drugs for less than 3 months. Generation of the TCR library employed RNA extracted from PBMCs. Graves' disease was diagnosed by American Thyroid Association guidelines. The sample is drawn from a study of regulatory T cells in long-lasting Graves disease. Study-wide points: Among the persistent patients, fewer than 3,000 public clonotypes were shared, more than the approximately 1,000 shared among new patients. Newly diagnosed patients had higher TCR diversity than persistent Graves' patients did.

The CDR3 is made up of 16 amino acids. The germline gives CDR1 KGHSH, CDR2 LQKENI. The TCR was taken from a female donor with Graves disease. The V call is TRBV18, the J call TRBJ2-3; no definite D call. The sequencing used peripheral blood mononuclear cells (PBMCs), collected at new diagnosis, from a patient treated with antithyroid drugs. The CDR3 protein is CVSSPSRLGSTDTQYF. The CDR3 DNA is TGTGTCAGCTCACCTAGTCGGCTTGGTAGCACAGATACGCAGTATTTT.